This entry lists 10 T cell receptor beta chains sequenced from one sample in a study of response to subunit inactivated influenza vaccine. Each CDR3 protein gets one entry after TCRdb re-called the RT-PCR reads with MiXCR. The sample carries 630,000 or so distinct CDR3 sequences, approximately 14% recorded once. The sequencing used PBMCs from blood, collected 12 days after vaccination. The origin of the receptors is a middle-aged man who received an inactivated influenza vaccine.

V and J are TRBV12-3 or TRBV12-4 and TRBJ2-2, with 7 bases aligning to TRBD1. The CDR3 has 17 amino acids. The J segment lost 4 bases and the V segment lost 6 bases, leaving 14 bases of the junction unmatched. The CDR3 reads CASSPSPDRSVTGELFF. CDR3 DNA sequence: TGTGCCAGCAGCCCTAGCCCGGACAGGTCGGTCACCGGGGAGCTGTTTTTT.

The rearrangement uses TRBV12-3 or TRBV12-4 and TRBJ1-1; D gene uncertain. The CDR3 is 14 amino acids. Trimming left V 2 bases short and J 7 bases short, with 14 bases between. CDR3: CASSLHGQVSEAFF. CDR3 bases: TGTGCCAGCAGTTTACACGGGCAGGTCAGTGAAGCTTTCTTT.

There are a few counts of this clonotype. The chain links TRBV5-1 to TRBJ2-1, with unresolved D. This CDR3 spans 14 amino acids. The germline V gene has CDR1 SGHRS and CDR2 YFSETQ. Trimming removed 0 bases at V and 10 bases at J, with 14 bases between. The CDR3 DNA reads TGCGCCAGCAGCTTGGGACAATCGGACCAAGAGCAGTTCTTC. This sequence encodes CASSLGQSDQEQFF.

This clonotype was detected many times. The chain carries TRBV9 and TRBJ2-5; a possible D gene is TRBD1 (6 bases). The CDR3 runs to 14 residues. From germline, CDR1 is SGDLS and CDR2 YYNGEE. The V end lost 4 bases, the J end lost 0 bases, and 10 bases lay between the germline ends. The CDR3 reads CASSLDSYQETQYF. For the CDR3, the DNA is TGTGCCAGCAGCTTGGACAGTTACCAAGAGACCCAGTACTTC.

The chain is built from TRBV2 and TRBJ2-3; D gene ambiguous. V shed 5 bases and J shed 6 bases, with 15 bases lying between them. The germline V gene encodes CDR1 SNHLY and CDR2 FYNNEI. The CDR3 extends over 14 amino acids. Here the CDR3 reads CASSSSSRFDTQYF. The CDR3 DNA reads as TGTGCCAGCAGTTCTTCCTCAAGATTTGATACGCAGTATTTT.

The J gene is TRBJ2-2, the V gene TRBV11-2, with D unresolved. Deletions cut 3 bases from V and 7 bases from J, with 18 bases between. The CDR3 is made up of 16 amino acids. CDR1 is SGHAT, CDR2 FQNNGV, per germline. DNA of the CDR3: TGTGCCAGCAGCTTCCCTACGGGCCGGCCCCTCGGGGAGCTGTTTTTT. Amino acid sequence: CASSFPTGRPLGELFF.

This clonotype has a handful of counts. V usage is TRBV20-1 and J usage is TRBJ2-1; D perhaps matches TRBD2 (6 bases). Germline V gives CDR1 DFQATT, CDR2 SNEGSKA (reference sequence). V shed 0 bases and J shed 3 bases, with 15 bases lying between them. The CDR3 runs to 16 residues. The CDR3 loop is CSARDPGGNRYNEQFF. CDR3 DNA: TGCAGTGCTAGAGATCCCGGCGGGAACCGCTACAATGAGCAGTTCTTC.

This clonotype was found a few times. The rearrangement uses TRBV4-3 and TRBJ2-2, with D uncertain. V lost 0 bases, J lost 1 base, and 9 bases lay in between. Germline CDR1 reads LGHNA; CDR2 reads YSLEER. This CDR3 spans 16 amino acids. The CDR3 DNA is TGCGCCAGCAGCCAAGATCCTCTATTGAACACCGGGGAGCTGTTTTTT. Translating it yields CASSQDPLLNTGELFF.

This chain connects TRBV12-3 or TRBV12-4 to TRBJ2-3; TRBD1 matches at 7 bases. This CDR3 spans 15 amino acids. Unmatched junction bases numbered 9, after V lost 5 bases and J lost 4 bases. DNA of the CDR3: TGTGCCAGCAGTCCGACAGGGAAAGGGGCAGATACGCAGTATTTT. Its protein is CASSPTGKGADTQYF.

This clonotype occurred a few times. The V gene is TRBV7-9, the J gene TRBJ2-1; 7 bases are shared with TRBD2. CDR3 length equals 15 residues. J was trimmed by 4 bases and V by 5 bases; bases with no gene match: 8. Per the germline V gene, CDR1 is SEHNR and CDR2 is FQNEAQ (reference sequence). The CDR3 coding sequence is TGTGCCAGCAGCACAATAGCGGGCCCTTACAATGAGCAGTTCTTC. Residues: CASSTIAGPYNEQFF.